What follows are 15 T cell receptor beta chains derived from one specimen sequenced in a study of vaccination effects on CD4 cells after COVID-19. Generated by immunoSEQ multiplex PCR, the TCRdb table keeps only in-frame clones and is missing some. The table shows about 73,000 clones, with less than 75% occurring only once. Following 10 days of culture, CD4+ T cells were isolated. Either the mRNA-1273 or the BNT162b2 vaccine was given to participants as two doses. Which antigens these TCRs recognize remains unknown. This sample comprised CD4+ T cells from PBMCs cultured without peptide, obtained after COVID-19 vaccination. All receptors derive from a human donor who received a COVID-19 vaccine.

The chain links TRBV19 to TRBJ1-2; TRBD1 matches at 7 bases. This CDR3 is built from 12 residues. Germline lookup yields CDR1 LNHDA and CDR2 SQIVND (reference sequence). Trimming at V came to 7 bases and at J to 6 bases, leaving 5 bases not matched to a gene. Written as DNA, the CDR3 is TGTGCCAGTATGCGGGACAGTGATGGCTACACCTTC. Encoded protein: CASMRDSDGYTF.

The chain couples TRBV9 to TRBJ2-3; 14 bases are shared with TRBD2. The CDR3 runs 15 residues. The V segment lost 7 bases and the J segment 6 bases; nucleotides outside the gene matches: 7. Looked up from germline, CDR1 is SGDLS and CDR2 is YYNGEE. The CDR3 DNA reads TGTGCCAGCGTTCCGGGACTAGCGGGGGCGGATACGCAGTATTTT. Translated, it gives CASVPGLAGADTQYF.

The rearrangement joins TRBV6-2 or TRBV6-3 to TRBJ2-7; 11 bases fit TRBD1. Germline CDR1 reads MNHEY; CDR2 reads SVGEGT. This CDR3 comprises 14 residues. V lost 5 bases, J lost 7 bases, and 7 bases stayed unmatched. The CDR3, as DNA: TGTGCCAGCAGTAAAGGACAGGGGGCGTGGGAGCAGTACGTC. Residues: CASSKGQGAWEQYV.

The chain carries TRBV6-5 and TRBJ1-2, with 7 bases lining up with TRBD1. Germline V gives CDR1 MNHEY, CDR2 SVGAGI. This CDR3 contains 15 residues. The junction had 8 bases not matched to a gene; V was cut back by 5 bases and J by 2 bases. The CDR3 DNA follows: TGTGCCAGCAGTCAAAAGGGGGCTGCGAACTATGGCTACACCTTC. Its translation: CASSQKGAANYGYTF.

The gene calls are TRBV5-6 and TRBJ2-5, with 10 nucleotides matching TRBD2. Germline values: CDR1 SGHDT, CDR2 YYEEEE. The J segment lost 4 bases and the V segment lost 2 bases, leaving 8 bases of the junction unmatched. The CDR3 runs 16 residues. The CDR3 here is CASSLPYSGGAETQYF. For the CDR3, the DNA is TGTGCCAGCAGCTTACCGTACAGCGGGGGGGCAGAGACCCAGTACTTC.

The chain has TRBV21-1 and TRBJ2-7. TRBV21-1 is a listed pseudogene. The CDR3 extends over 14 amino acids. CDR3 loop: CASSKREGSYEQYV. The CDR3 bases are TGTGCCAGCAGCAAAAGGGAAGGATCCTACGAGCAGTACGTC.

The rearrangement joins TRBV2 to TRBJ2-7, with D possibly matching TRBD2 (5 bases). The CDR3 loop spans 13 amino acids. The V end lost 3 bases, the J end lost 6 bases, and 12 bases lay between the germline ends. Germline CDR1 and CDR2: SNHLY and FYNNEI. The CDR3 bases are TGTGCCAGCAGTGAGCAACTAGAAAGCGAGCAGTACGTC. Its translation is CASSEQLESEQYV.

V is TRBV7-9 and J is TRBJ1-4; 10 bases fit TRBD1. This CDR3 spans 14 amino acids. V was pared by 5 bases and J by 7 bases, with 4 bases of the junction left unmatched. The germline gives CDR1 SEHNR, CDR2 FQNEAQ (reference sequence). The CDR3 here is CASSRRDRGEKLFF. The CDR3 DNA sequence: TGTGCCAGCAGCCGCCGGGACAGGGGTGAAAAACTGTTTTTT.

CDR3 protein: CASKGAPGHANTIYF. The CDR3 nucleotides are TGTGCCAGCAAGGGGGCTCCCGGTCACGCAAACACCATATATTTT. The chain carries TRBV6-4 and TRBJ1-3, with 7 bases lining up with TRBD1. This CDR3 is 15 amino acids long. CDR1 MRHNA and CDR2 SNTAGT come from the germline V gene. V trimming: 7 bases; J trimming: 6 bases; junction bases outside the gene matches: 12.

V and J are TRBV9 and TRBJ2-1; possibly TRBD1 or TRBD2 for D (5 bases each). The V end lost 4 bases, the J end lost 0 bases, and 11 bases lay between the germline ends. The CDR3 totals 15 residues. Germline CDR1 reads SGDLS; CDR2 reads YYNGEE. The DNA of the CDR3 is TGTGCCAGCAGCAGTTCAGGGAGCTCCTACAATGAGCAGTTCTTC. Its translation: CASSSSGSSYNEQFF. The full variable domain, its missing parts supplied by reference TRBV9 and TRBJ2-1, is DSGVTQTPKHLITATGQRVTLRCSPRSGDLSVYWYQQSLDQGLQFLIQYYNGEERAKGNILERFSAQQFPDLHSELNLSSLELGDSALYFCASSSSGSSYNEQFFGPGTRLTVL.

V and J are TRBV3-1 (or the pseudogene TRBV3-2) and TRBJ1-2, with a tentative D call TRBD1 (5 bases). Between the trimmed V and J ends, which lost 0 bases and 0 bases, there was a span of 23 bases. The germline CDR1 and CDR2 sequences are LGHDT and YNNKEL (reference sequence). The CDR3 loop spans 20 amino acids. This CDR3 is CASSQDRSAGRSRANYGYTF. CDR3 DNA sequence: TGTGCCAGCAGCCAAGATCGTAGTGCAGGGCGAAGTCGTGCTAACTATGGCTACACCTTC.

The chain employs TRBV14 and TRBJ1-3; D is ambiguous. The germline V and J ends were trimmed by 4 bases and 9 bases, with 13 bases remaining between them. Germline V CDR1 and CDR2: SGHDN, FVKESK. The CDR3 sequence is 13 residues long. In nucleotides, the CDR3 is TGTGCCAGCAGCCGGGCTGGGCCGGGCACCATATATTTT. It codes for CASSRAGPGTIYF.

The chain combines TRBV9 with TRBJ1-1; a possible D gene is TRBD1 (5 bases). Trimming pared 0 bases from V and 4 bases from J, leaving 13 bases between. CDR1 and CDR2 (germline): SGDLS, YYNGEE. The CDR3 contains 15 residues. The DNA of the CDR3 is TGTGCCAGCAGCGTAGCTCCGTGGCAGGGCACTGAAGCTTTCTTT. It is translated as CASSVAPWQGTEAFF.

J is TRBJ2-5 and V is TRBV6-5; TRBD1 is a possible D gene (6 bases). CDR3 length: 15 amino acids. V was clipped by 5 bases and J by 5 bases, with 18 bases between them. Germline V lookup: CDR1 MNHEY, CDR2 SVGAGI. CDR3 residues: CASSRDTGPWETQYF. The CDR3 DNA reads as TGTGCCAGCAGTCGGGACACCGGGCCCTGGGAGACCCAGTACTTC.

The chain uses TRBV15 and TRBJ2-2; 8 bases agree with TRBD1. This CDR3 has 17 amino acids. The germline V gene has CDR1 LNHNV and CDR2 YYDKDF (reference sequence). V lost 3 bases to trimming and J lost 3 bases; unmatched junction nucleotides: 9. The chain's CDR3 is CATSRPPSTGDTGELFF. The CDR3 coding sequence is TGTGCCACCAGCAGGCCCCCCTCGACAGGGGACACCGGGGAGCTGTTTTTT.